A selection of T cell receptor beta chains follows, all from one sample in a study of blood T cells in healthy people across ages. TCRdb recomputed calls from the 5' RACE reads with MiXCR, one row per CDR3 protein. The table lists fewer than 2 million distinct CDR3 sequences, roughly 43% of them singletons. What was sequenced was blood. All receptors derive from a human donor in good health. The CDR3 runs from the conserved cysteine through the conserved F or W. Each record gives: clone size, D gene, J gene, V gene, CDR3 protein, CDR3 DNA. The D gene is left open where the match is weak. Size is stated for part of the rows, as once, few or many counts, or as a class when the clone is expanded.

abundance: .
d_gene: .
j_gene: TRBJ1-1
v_gene: TRBV7-9
CDR3aa: CASSLNQRREAFF
CDR3nt: TGTGCCAGCAGCTTAAACCAAAGGAGGGAAGCTTTCTTT

abundance: .
d_gene: .
j_gene: TRBJ1-1
v_gene: TRBV2
CDR3aa: CASSKAGQTEAFF
CDR3nt: TGTGCCAGCAGTAAGGCGGGGCAGACTGAAGCTTTCTTT

abundance: .
d_gene: TRBD2
j_gene: TRBJ2-5
v_gene: TRBV12-3/TRBV12-4
CDR3aa: CASNLAGGQETQYF
CDR3nt: TGTGCCAGCAATCTAGCGGGGGGGCAAGAGACCCAGTACTTC

abundance: few
d_gene: .
j_gene: TRBJ2-7
v_gene: TRBV27
CDR3aa: CASSFRLSYEQYF
CDR3nt: TGTGCCAGCAGTTTTAGGTTGTCCTACGAGCAGTACTTC

abundance: .
d_gene: .
j_gene: TRBJ2-5
v_gene: TRBV12-3/TRBV12-4
CDR3aa: CASSIASEQETQYF
CDR3nt: TGTGCCAGCAGTATAGCTAGCGAACAAGAGACCCAGTACTTC

abundance: .
d_gene: .
j_gene: TRBJ1-6
v_gene: TRBV27
CDR3aa: CASSLIGNSPLHF
CDR3nt: TGTGCCAGCAGTTTGATAGGTAATTCACCCCTCCACTTT

abundance: .
d_gene: .
j_gene: TRBJ2-1
v_gene: TRBV12-3/TRBV12-4
CDR3aa: CASTLAGGQVGNEQFF
CDR3nt: TGTGCCAGCACCTTGGCCGGGGGTCAAGTAGGAAATGAGCAGTTCTTC

abundance: few
d_gene: .
j_gene: TRBJ2-7
v_gene: TRBV5-1
CDR3aa: CASNDPSTYEQYF
CDR3nt: TGCGCCAGCAACGACCCATCTACCTACGAGCAGTACTTC

abundance: .
d_gene: .
j_gene: TRBJ1-2
v_gene: TRBV13
CDR3aa: CASSLGATGYTF
CDR3nt: TGTGCCAGCAGCTTAGGGGCTACGGGCTACACCTTC

abundance: few
d_gene: .
j_gene: TRBJ1-2
v_gene: TRBV20-1
CDR3aa: CSASSYGTPFYGYTF
CDR3nt: TGCAGTGCTAGCTCTTACGGGACCCCATTCTATGGCTACACCTTC

abundance: few
d_gene: .
j_gene: TRBJ2-5
v_gene: TRBV7-6
CDR3aa: CASSLRVGEGLYF
CDR3nt: TGTGCCAGCAGCTTAAGGGTTGGAGAAGGGTTGTACTTC

abundance: few
d_gene: .
j_gene: TRBJ1-1
v_gene: TRBV12-3/TRBV12-4
CDR3aa: CASSFVRGLGTEAFF
CDR3nt: TGTGCCAGCAGTTTCGTAAGAGGGCTGGGGACTGAAGCTTTCTTT

abundance: .
d_gene: TRBD2
j_gene: TRBJ2-1
v_gene: TRBV29-1
CDR3aa: CSVDPAGGRDEQFF
CDR3nt: TGCAGCGTTGACCCAGCGGGGGGGCGGGATGAGCAGTTCTTC

abundance: .
d_gene: .
j_gene: TRBJ2-3
v_gene: TRBV12-3/TRBV12-4
CDR3aa: CASLGGVLNADTQYF
CDR3nt: TGTGCCTCCCTGGGGGGAGTTCTTAACGCAGATACGCAGTATTTT

abundance: .
d_gene: .
j_gene: TRBJ2-1
v_gene: TRBV28
CDR3aa: CASSLIDSSYNGQFF
CDR3nt: TGTGCCAGCAGTCTCATTGATAGCTCCTACAATGGGCAGTTCTTC

abundance: .
d_gene: .
j_gene: TRBJ1-2
v_gene: TRBV6-2/TRBV6-3
CDR3aa: CASSYGWATTSYGYTF
CDR3nt: TGTGCCAGCAGTTACGGTTGGGCCACCACCAGCTATGGCTACACCTTC

abundance: .
d_gene: .
j_gene: TRBJ2-1
v_gene: TRBV28
CDR3aa: CASSLPQDSYNEQFF
CDR3nt: TGTGCCAGCAGTTTACCCCAGGACAGTTACAATGAGCAGTTCTTC

abundance: few
d_gene: TRBD2
j_gene: TRBJ2-1
v_gene: TRBV28
CDR3aa: CASTRTSGGYNEQFF
CDR3nt: TGTGCCAGCACCCGGACTAGCGGGGGCTACAATGAGCAGTTCTTC

abundance: .
d_gene: .
j_gene: TRBJ2-1
v_gene: TRBV7-3
CDR3aa: CASSLTSTGGLADHNEQFF
CDR3nt: TGTGCCAGCAGCTTAACCTCCACGGGGGGCCTAGCGGACCACAATGAGCAGTTCTTC

abundance: .
d_gene: .
j_gene: TRBJ1-3
v_gene: TRBV7-2
CDR3aa: CASSLRVPSSGNTIYF
CDR3nt: TGTGCCAGCAGCCTCAGGGTTCCCAGCTCTGGAAACACCATATATTTT

abundance: few
d_gene: .
j_gene: TRBJ1-1
v_gene: TRBV9
CDR3aa: CASSSGLRDTEAFF
CDR3nt: TGTGCCAGCAGCTCCGGGCTCAGGGACACTGAAGCTTTCTTT

abundance: .
d_gene: .
j_gene: TRBJ2-7
v_gene: TRBV5-1
CDR3aa: CASSSAGPRSYEQYF
CDR3nt: TGCGCCAGCAGCTCGGCCGGGCCCCGCTCCTACGAGCAGTACTTC

abundance: .
d_gene: TRBD2
j_gene: TRBJ2-4
v_gene: TRBV20-1
CDR3aa: CSASARPSGLAGVEYF
CDR3nt: TGCAGTGCTAGTGCTCGACCGTCAGGACTAGCGGGGGTGGAGTACTTC

abundance: .
d_gene: TRBD1
j_gene: TRBJ1-6
v_gene: TRBV12-3/TRBV12-4
CDR3aa: CASSLRGTVNSPLHF
CDR3nt: TGTGCCAGCAGTTTAAGGGGGACAGTAAATTCACCCCTCCACTTT

abundance: few
d_gene: .
j_gene: TRBJ2-1
v_gene: TRBV12-3/TRBV12-4
CDR3aa: CASRELQHEQFF
CDR3nt: TGTGCCAGCAGGGAGCTCCAGCATGAGCAGTTCTTC

abundance: .
d_gene: TRBD1
j_gene: TRBJ1-2
v_gene: TRBV9
CDR3aa: CARIRIHRGFYGYTF
CDR3nt: TGTGCCAGGATACGCATTCACAGGGGGTTCTATGGCTACACCTTC

abundance: .
d_gene: TRBD2
j_gene: TRBJ2-3
v_gene: TRBV5-1
CDR3aa: CASSRVAGRSTDTQYF
CDR3nt: TGCGCCAGCAGCCGGGTAGCGGGCAGGAGCACAGATACGCAGTATTTT

abundance: few
d_gene: .
j_gene: TRBJ2-3
v_gene: TRBV20-1
CDR3aa: CSASGGEDTQYF
CDR3nt: TGCAGTGCTAGCGGGGGTGAGGATACGCAGTATTTT

abundance: few
d_gene: .
j_gene: TRBJ1-5
v_gene: TRBV27
CDR3aa: CASSSNGPQHF
CDR3nt: TGTGCCAGCAGTAGCAACGGGCCCCAGCATTTT

abundance: once
d_gene: .
j_gene: TRBJ1-4
v_gene: TRBV7-2
CDR3aa: CASSDSGLREKLFF
CDR3nt: TGTGCCAGCAGCGACTCAGGGTTACGTGAAAAACTGTTTTTT

abundance: .
d_gene: .
j_gene: TRBJ2-1
v_gene: TRBV3-1
CDR3aa: CASSVEGNNEQFF
CDR3nt: TGTGCCAGCAGCGTGGAGGGAAACAATGAGCAGTTCTTC

abundance: .
d_gene: TRBD1
j_gene: TRBJ1-2
v_gene: TRBV10-3
CDR3aa: CAISVGTAKANYGYTF
CDR3nt: TGTGCCATCAGTGTTGGGACAGCCAAAGCTAACTATGGCTACACCTTC

abundance: .
d_gene: .
j_gene: TRBJ2-3
v_gene: TRBV20-1
CDR3aa: CSATGGGGSTDTQYF
CDR3nt: TGCAGTGCGACAGGAGGGGGGGGGAGCACAGATACGCAGTATTTT

abundance: .
d_gene: .
j_gene: TRBJ2-3
v_gene: TRBV5-1
CDR3aa: CASCLWTALTDTQYF
CDR3nt: TGCGCCAGTTGTCTTTGGACAGCCCTCACAGATACGCAGTATTTT

abundance: .
d_gene: TRBD2
j_gene: TRBJ2-7
v_gene: TRBV6-6
CDR3aa: CAGMSGGRNSYEQYF
CDR3nt: TGTGCCGGCATGAGCGGGGGTAGGAACTCCTACGAGCAGTACTTC

abundance: .
d_gene: .
j_gene: TRBJ2-1
v_gene: TRBV12-3/TRBV12-4
CDR3aa: CAGSSRDKPYNEQFF
CDR3nt: TGTGCCGGCAGTTCCCGGGACAAACCCTACAATGAGCAGTTCTTC

abundance: .
d_gene: .
j_gene: TRBJ2-5
v_gene: TRBV20-1
CDR3aa: CSASPRMETQYF
CDR3nt: TGCAGTGCTAGTCCCAGGATGGAGACCCAGTACTTC

abundance: .
d_gene: .
j_gene: TRBJ2-1
v_gene: TRBV5-1
CDR3aa: CASNLADNEQFF
CDR3nt: TGCGCCAGCAATTTAGCCGACAATGAGCAGTTCTTC

abundance: .
d_gene: TRBD1
j_gene: TRBJ2-6
v_gene: TRBV20-1
CDR3aa: CSASFTGAGANVLTF
CDR3nt: TGCAGTGCTAGTTTCACAGGGGCTGGGGCCAACGTCCTGACTTTC

abundance: .
d_gene: .
j_gene: TRBJ2-5
v_gene: TRBV12-3/TRBV12-4
CDR3aa: CASSPLGGSLETQYF
CDR3nt: TGTGCCAGCAGTCCCTTGGGGGGCAGTTTGGAGACCCAGTACTTC

abundance: few
d_gene: .
j_gene: TRBJ2-7
v_gene: TRBV12-3/TRBV12-4
CDR3aa: CASSFHRVEQYF
CDR3nt: TGTGCCAGCAGTTTCCACAGGGTCGAGCAGTACTTC

abundance: .
d_gene: TRBD2
j_gene: TRBJ2-1
v_gene: TRBV28
CDR3aa: CASSTLAGEDNEQFF
CDR3nt: TGTGCCAGCAGCACACTAGCGGGGGAAGACAATGAGCAGTTCTTC

abundance: few
d_gene: .
j_gene: TRBJ2-3
v_gene: TRBV29-1
CDR3aa: CSVEAPGRGSTDTQYF
CDR3nt: TGCAGCGTTGAAGCTCCTGGCCGGGGAAGCACAGATACGCAGTATTTT

abundance: .
d_gene: .
j_gene: TRBJ2-7
v_gene: TRBV4-1
CDR3aa: CTSSQAWSTGPTQSSYEQYF
CDR3nt: TGCACCAGCAGCCAAGCTTGGTCCACAGGGCCAACCCAGAGCTCCTACGAGCAGTACTTC

abundance: .
d_gene: TRBD1
j_gene: TRBJ2-7
v_gene: TRBV19
CDR3aa: CASSNFRGLDEQYF
CDR3nt: TGTGCCAGTAGTAATTTCAGGGGGCTGGACGAGCAGTACTTC

abundance: .
d_gene: TRBD2
j_gene: TRBJ2-7
v_gene: TRBV20-1
CDR3aa: CSARGSRTSGVYEQYF
CDR3nt: TGCAGTGCGCGGGGCTCCCGGACTAGCGGGGTCTACGAGCAGTACTTC

abundance: .
d_gene: TRBD1
j_gene: TRBJ1-1
v_gene: TRBV7-3
CDR3aa: CASSHTGDTEAFF
CDR3nt: TGTGCCAGCAGCCATACAGGGGACACTGAAGCTTTCTTT

abundance: many
d_gene: .
j_gene: TRBJ2-3
v_gene: TRBV7-2
CDR3aa: CASSLVSGDTQYF
CDR3nt: TGTGCCAGCAGCTTGGTATCTGGAGATACGCAGTATTTT

abundance: .
d_gene: TRBD2
j_gene: TRBJ2-3
v_gene: TRBV7-2
CDR3aa: CASSSIAGGRGDTQYF
CDR3nt: TGTGCCAGCAGCTCGATAGCGGGGGGCAGGGGAGATACGCAGTATTTT

abundance: few
d_gene: TRBD1
j_gene: TRBJ1-1
v_gene: TRBV20-1
CDR3aa: CSATGGLNTEAFF
CDR3nt: TGCAGTGCTACAGGGGGCTTGAACACTGAAGCTTTCTTT

abundance: many
d_gene: .
j_gene: TRBJ2-1
v_gene: TRBV6-4
CDR3aa: CASSDSSTAYNEQFF
CDR3nt: TGTGCCAGCAGTGACTCCTCGACAGCGTACAATGAGCAGTTCTTC

abundance: .
d_gene: .
j_gene: TRBJ2-1
v_gene: TRBV20-1
CDR3aa: CSARDGGRRGRGRNEQFF
CDR3nt: TGCAGTGCTAGAGATGGGGGCCGTAGGGGCAGGGGGAGGAATGAGCAGTTCTTC

abundance: .
d_gene: TRBD1
j_gene: TRBJ1-5
v_gene: TRBV20-1
CDR3aa: CSARDGGPRAGGLWGNQPQHF
CDR3nt: TGCAGTGCTAGAGATGGGGGCCCTAGGGCAGGGGGCCTATGGGGCAATCAGCCCCAGCATTTT

abundance: few
d_gene: TRBD2
j_gene: TRBJ2-7
v_gene: TRBV29-1
CDR3aa: CSVLPTRWTSGPYEQYF
CDR3nt: TGCAGCGTTCTTCCCACGAGGTGGACTAGCGGCCCCTACGAGCAGTACTTC

abundance: few
d_gene: TRBD1
j_gene: TRBJ2-3
v_gene: TRBV7-2
CDR3aa: CASSLYQQGWGTDTQYF
CDR3nt: TGTGCCAGCAGCTTATATCAACAGGGGTGGGGCACAGATACGCAGTATTTT

abundance: few
d_gene: TRBD2
j_gene: TRBJ2-3
v_gene: TRBV6-1
CDR3aa: CASSERGRLARDTQYF
CDR3nt: TGTGCCAGCAGTGAAAGGGGTAGACTAGCCAGGGATACGCAGTATTTT

abundance: few
d_gene: .
j_gene: TRBJ1-1
v_gene: TRBV20-1
CDR3aa: CSARVSGTSAFF
CDR3nt: TGCAGTGCTAGAGTTTCCGGGACTTCGGCTTTCTTT

abundance: few
d_gene: .
j_gene: TRBJ1-2
v_gene: TRBV7-9
CDR3aa: CASSLRLLDGYTF
CDR3nt: TGTGCCAGCAGCTTAAGGCTACTGGATGGCTACACCTTC

abundance: .
d_gene: .
j_gene: TRBJ1-1
v_gene: TRBV6-5
CDR3aa: CASSYRVLGMNTEAFF
CDR3nt: TGTGCCAGCAGTTACAGGGTGCTGGGAATGAACACTGAAGCTTTCTTT